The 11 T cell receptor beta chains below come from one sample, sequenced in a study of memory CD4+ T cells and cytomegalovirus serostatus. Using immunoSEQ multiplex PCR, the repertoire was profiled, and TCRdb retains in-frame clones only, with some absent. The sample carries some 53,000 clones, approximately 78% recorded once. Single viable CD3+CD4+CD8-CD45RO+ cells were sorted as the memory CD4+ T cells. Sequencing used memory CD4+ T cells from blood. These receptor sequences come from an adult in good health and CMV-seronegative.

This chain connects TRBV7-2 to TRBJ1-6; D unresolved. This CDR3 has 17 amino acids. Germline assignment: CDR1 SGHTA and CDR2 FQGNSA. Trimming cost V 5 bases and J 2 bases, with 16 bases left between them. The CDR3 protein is CASSPKRDRTYNSPLHF. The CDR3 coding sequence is TGTGCCAGCAGCCCTAAGCGGGATCGTACCTATAATTCACCCCTCCACTTT.

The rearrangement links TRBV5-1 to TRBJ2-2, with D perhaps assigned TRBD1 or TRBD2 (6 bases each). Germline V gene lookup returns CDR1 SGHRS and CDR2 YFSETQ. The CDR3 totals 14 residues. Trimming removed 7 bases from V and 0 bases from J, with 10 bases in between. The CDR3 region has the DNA TGCGCCAGCGGGGGGACAACGAACACCGGGGAGCTGTTTTTT. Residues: CASGGTTNTGELFF.

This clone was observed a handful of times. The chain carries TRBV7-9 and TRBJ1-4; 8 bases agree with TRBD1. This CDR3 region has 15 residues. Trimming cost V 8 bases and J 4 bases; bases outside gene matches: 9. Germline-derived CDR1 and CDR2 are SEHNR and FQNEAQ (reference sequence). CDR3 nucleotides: TGTGCCAGCGACCCTGGACAGGGTAATAATGAAAAACTGTTTTTT. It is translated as CASDPGQGNNEKLFF.

The CDR3 bases are TGTGCCTGGAGTGTACGGGCAGGGTATTCACCCCTCCACTTT. Protein: CAWSVRAGYSPLHF. V gene TRBV30 combines with J gene TRBJ1-6; weak D call: TRBD1 (5 bases). Trimming left V 0 bases short and J 8 bases short, with 11 bases between. The CDR3 covers 14 residues. Germline V gives CDR1 GTSNPN, CDR2 SVGIG (reference sequence). Filled out from reference TRBV30 and TRBJ1-6, the complete variable domain reads SQTIHQWPATLVQPVGSPLSLECTVEGTSNPNLYWYRQAAGRGLQLLFYSVGIGQISSEVPQNLSASRPQDRQFILSSKKLLLSDSGFYLCAWSVRAGYSPLHFGNGTRLTVT.

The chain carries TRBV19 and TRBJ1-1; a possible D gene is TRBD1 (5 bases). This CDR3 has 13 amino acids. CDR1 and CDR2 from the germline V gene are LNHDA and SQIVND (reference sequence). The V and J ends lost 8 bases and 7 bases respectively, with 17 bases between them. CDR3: CASRTTGGGEAFF. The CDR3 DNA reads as TGTGCCAGTCGGACGACTGGGGGGGGTGAAGCTTTCTTT.

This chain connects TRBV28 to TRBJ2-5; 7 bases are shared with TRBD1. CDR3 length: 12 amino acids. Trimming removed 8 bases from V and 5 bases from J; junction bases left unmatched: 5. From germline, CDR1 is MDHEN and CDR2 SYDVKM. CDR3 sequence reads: CASQGVRETQYF. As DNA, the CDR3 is TGTGCCAGCCAGGGGGTCAGGGAGACCCAGTACTTC.

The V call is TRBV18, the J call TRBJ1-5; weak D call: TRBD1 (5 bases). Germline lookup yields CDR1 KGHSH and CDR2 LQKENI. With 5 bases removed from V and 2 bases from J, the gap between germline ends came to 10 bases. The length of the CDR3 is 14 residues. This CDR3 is CASSIGGGNQPQHF. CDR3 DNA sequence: TGTGCCAGCTCAATTGGGGGGGGCAATCAGCCCCAGCATTTT.

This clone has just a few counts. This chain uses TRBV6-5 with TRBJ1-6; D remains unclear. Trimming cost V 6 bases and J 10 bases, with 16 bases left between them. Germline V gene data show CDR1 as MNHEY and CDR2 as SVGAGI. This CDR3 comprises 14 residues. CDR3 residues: CASRPTGIGSPLHF. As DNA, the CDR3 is TGTGCCAGCAGGCCCACGGGGATTGGATCACCCCTCCACTTT.

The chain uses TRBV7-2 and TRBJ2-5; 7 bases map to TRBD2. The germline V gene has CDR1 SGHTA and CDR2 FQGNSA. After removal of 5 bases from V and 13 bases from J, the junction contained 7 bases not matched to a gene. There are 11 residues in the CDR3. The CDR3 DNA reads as TGTGCCAGCAGCCCGGGGAGGGACCTGTACTTC. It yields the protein CASSPGRDLYF.

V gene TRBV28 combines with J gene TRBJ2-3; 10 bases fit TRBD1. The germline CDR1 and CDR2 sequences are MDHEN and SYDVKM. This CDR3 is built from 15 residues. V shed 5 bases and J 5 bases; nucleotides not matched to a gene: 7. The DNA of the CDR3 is TGTGCCAGCAGTCTCCGGGACAGGGGAGGAGATACGCAGTATTTT. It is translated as CASSLRDRGGDTQYF. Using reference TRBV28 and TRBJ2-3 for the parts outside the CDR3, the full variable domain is DVKVTQSSRYLVKRTGEKVFLECVQDMDHENMFWYRQDPGLGLRLIYFSYDVKMKEKGDIPEGYSVSREKKERFSLILESASTNQTSMYLCASSLRDRGGDTQYFGPGTRLTVL.

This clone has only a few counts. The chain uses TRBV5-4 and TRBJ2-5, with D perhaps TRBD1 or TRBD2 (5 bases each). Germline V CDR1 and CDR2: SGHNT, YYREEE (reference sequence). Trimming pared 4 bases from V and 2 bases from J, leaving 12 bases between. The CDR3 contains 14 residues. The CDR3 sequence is CASSTGTRQETQYF. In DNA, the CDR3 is TGTGCCAGCAGCACCGGGACCCGGCAAGAGACCCAGTACTTC. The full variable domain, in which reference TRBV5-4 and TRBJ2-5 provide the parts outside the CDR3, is ETGVTQSPTHLIKTRGQQVTLRCSSQSGHNTVSWYQQALGQGPQFIFQYYREEENGRGNFPPRFSGLQFPNYSSELNVNALELDDSALYLCASSTGTRQETQYFGPGTRLLVL.